This T cell receptor beta chain appears in the sequencing data of a study of blood T cell repertoires in COVID-19. Authors' data handling: How many nucleated cells were present was estimated from reference gene primer amplification. This table comes from immunoSEQ multiplex PCR, and its TCRdb copy is limited to in-frame clones, with some not included. The V and J calls and clone size were taken over from that table, and D and trimming were inferred from the DNA. The data contain more than 95,000 clones, approximately 84% of them singletons. CDR3 length equals 17 residues. Germline V CDR1 and CDR2: SGHRS, YFSETQ. The V segment lost 0 bases and the J segment 1 base; nucleotides outside the gene matches: 6.

This chain uses TRBV5-1 with TRBJ1-4; 7 bases map to TRBD1. This TCR came from a man between 60 and 75 years old with acute or convalescent COVID-19. The sequenced sample was peripheral blood. CDR3 DNA: TGCGCCAGCAGCTTGGCCCGCCAGGGGGTAACTAATGAAAAACTGTTTTTT. As protein: CASSLARQGVTNEKLFF. Full variable domain (outside the CDR3, taken from reference TRBV5-1 and TRBJ1-4): KAGVTQTPRYLIKTRGQQVTLSCSPISGHRSVSWYQQTPGQGLQFLFEYFSETQRNKGNFPGRFSGRQFSNSRSEMNVSTLELGDSALYLCASSLARQGVTNEKLFFGSGTQLSVL.